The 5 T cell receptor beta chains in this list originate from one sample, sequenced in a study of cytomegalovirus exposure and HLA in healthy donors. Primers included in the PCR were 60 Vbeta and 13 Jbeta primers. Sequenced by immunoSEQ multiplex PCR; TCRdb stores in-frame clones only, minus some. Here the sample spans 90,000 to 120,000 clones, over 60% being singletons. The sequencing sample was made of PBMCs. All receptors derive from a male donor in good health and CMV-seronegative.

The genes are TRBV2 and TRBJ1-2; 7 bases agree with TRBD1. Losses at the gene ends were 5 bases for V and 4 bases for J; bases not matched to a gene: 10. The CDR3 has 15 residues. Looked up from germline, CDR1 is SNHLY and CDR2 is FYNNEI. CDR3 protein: CASSSGTELLYGYTF. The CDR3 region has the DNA TGTGCCAGCAGTTCCGGGACAGAATTGCTCTATGGCTACACCTTC.

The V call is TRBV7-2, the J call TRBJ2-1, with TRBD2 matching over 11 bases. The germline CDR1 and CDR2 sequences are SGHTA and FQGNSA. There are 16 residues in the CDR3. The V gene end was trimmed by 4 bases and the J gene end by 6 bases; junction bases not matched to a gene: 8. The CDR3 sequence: CASSSPGLAALNEQFF. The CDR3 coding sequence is TGTGCCAGCAGCTCGCCGGGACTAGCGGCTCTCAATGAGCAGTTCTTC.

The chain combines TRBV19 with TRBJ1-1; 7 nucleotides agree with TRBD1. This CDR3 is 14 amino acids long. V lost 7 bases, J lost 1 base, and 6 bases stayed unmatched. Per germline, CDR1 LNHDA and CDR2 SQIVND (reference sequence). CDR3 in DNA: TGTGCCAGTAACGACAGGGTTTCGAACACTGAAGCTTTCTTT. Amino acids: CASNDRVSNTEAFF. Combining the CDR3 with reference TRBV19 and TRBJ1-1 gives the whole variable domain DGGITQSPKYLFRKEGQNVTLSCEQNLNHDAMYWYRQDPGQGLRLIYYSQIVNDFQKGDIAEGYSVSREKKESFPLTVTSAQKNPTAFYLCASNDRVSNTEAFFGQGTRLTVV.

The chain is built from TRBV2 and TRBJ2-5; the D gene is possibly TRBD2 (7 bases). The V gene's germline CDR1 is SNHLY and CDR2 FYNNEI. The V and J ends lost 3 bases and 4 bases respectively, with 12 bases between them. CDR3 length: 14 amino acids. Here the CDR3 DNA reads TGTGCCAGCAGTGAGGGGGGGGCGTTAGAGACCCAGTACTTC. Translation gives CASSEGGALETQYF.

CDR3 sequence (DNA): TGTGCCTGGAGGGAGGATGGAGAGACCCAGTACTTC. Its protein product is CAWREDGETQYF. V gene TRBV30 combines with J gene TRBJ2-5; tentatively, D is TRBD2 (5 bases). The CDR3 runs to 12 residues. V lost 3 bases, J lost 4 bases, and 9 bases lay in between. CDR1 and CDR2 (germline): GTSNPN, SVGIG (reference sequence).